One and the same sample provided the 15 T cell receptor beta chains below, sequenced in a study of beta chain features in type 1 diabetes. Expressed TCRB transcripts were sequenced after all isolated RNA was converted to cDNA. Profiling relied on immunoSEQ multiplex PCR, and the TCRdb table lists in-frame clones only, not all of them. This sample carries fewer than 350,000 clones, 20% of them seen once, and the ten largest clones take 0.035% to 0.05%. Sequencing was carried out using naive CD4+ T cells from blood. The receptors shown here come from a woman in her late teens or twenties in good health.

This clone was seen more than once but under ten times. The V and J genes are TRBV15 and TRBJ1-6, with D perhaps TRBD1 (5 bases). CDR3 length equals 15 residues. CDR1 and CDR2 from the germline V gene are LNHNV and YYDKDF (reference sequence). The germline V and J ends were trimmed by 0 bases and 10 bases, with 13 bases remaining between them. CDR3 protein: CATSRDAGVGSPLHF. CDR3 DNA: TGTGCCACCAGCAGAGATGCGGGGGTCGGATCACCCCTCCACTTT.

This clone appeared a few times. V usage is TRBV7-9 and J usage is TRBJ1-4; the D is unclear. The germline V gene encodes CDR1 SEHNR and CDR2 FQNEAQ (reference sequence). This CDR3 contains 15 residues. V was trimmed by 0 bases and J by 2 bases, leaving 7 bases between them. CDR3 sequence reads: CASSLAGRTNEKLFF. In nucleotides, the CDR3 is TGTGCCAGCAGCTTAGCCGGGAGGACTAATGAAAAACTGTTTTTT.

This clone appeared a few times. The V call is TRBV11-2, the J call TRBJ2-5, with 8 bases lining up with TRBD1. Trimming cost V 5 bases and J 4 bases; bases outside gene matches: 12. This CDR3 has 16 residues. CDR1 and CDR2 from the germline V gene are SGHAT and FQNNGV. The CDR3 sequence is CASSPFQGARGETQYF. The DNA of the CDR3 is TGTGCCAGCAGCCCTTTTCAGGGGGCGAGAGGAGAGACCCAGTACTTC.

J is TRBJ2-1 and V is TRBV9, with D perhaps TRBD1 (5 bases). Looked up from germline, CDR1 is SGDLS and CDR2 is YYNGEE. The V and J ends lost 4 bases and 7 bases respectively, with 15 bases between them. CDR3 length: 14 amino acids. CDR3 amino acids: CASSPQPGQNEQFF. Here the CDR3 DNA reads TGTGCCAGCAGCCCCCAGCCCGGACAAAATGAGCAGTTCTTC.

The chain links TRBV27 to TRBJ2-1, with 7 nucleotides matching TRBD1. Germline lookup yields CDR1 MNHEY and CDR2 SMNVEV (reference sequence). The CDR3 is made up of 17 amino acids. V was pared by 0 bases and J by 0 bases, with 5 bases of the junction left unmatched. The CDR3 spells CASSLSSSGGSYNEQFF. In DNA, the CDR3 is TGTGCCAGCAGTTTATCGAGTTCAGGGGGCTCCTACAATGAGCAGTTCTTC.

V gene TRBV6-6 combines with J gene TRBJ2-5, with D perhaps matching TRBD1 (5 bases). From germline, CDR1 is MNHNY and CDR2 SVGAGI (reference sequence). Trimming cost V 10 bases and J 3 bases, with 15 bases left between them. CDR3 length equals 13 residues. DNA of the CDR3: TGTGCCACCCCCCCCGGCAGGGAAGAGACCCAGTACTTC. It is translated as CATPPGREETQYF.

This clone has only a few counts. Here the CDR3 DNA reads TGCGCCAGCAGCCAAGGACTTCGTGGCGGGAGGGGAGAGACCCAGTACTTC. Encoded protein: CASSQGLRGGRGETQYF. The gene calls are TRBV4-1 and TRBJ2-5; 9 bases map to TRBD2. CDR1 and CDR2 from the germline V gene are MGHRA and YSYEKL. The CDR3 covers 17 residues. Trimming cost V 1 base and J 4 bases; bases outside gene matches: 10.

The chain uses TRBV30 and TRBJ1-2; 9 nucleotides match TRBD1. V lost 2 bases and J lost 2; bases outside the gene matches: 9. CDR1 and CDR2 from the germline V gene are GTSNPN and SVGIG (reference sequence). The CDR3 is made up of 16 amino acids. In DNA, the CDR3 is TGTGCCTGGAGTTGGAGGACAGGGGTTATGAACTATGGCTACACCTTC. The encoded protein is CAWSWRTGVMNYGYTF.

The rearrangement links TRBV7-9 to TRBJ1-1; D is undetermined. Germline values: CDR1 SEHNR, CDR2 FQNEAQ (reference sequence). The CDR3 has 13 amino acids. The V end lost 4 bases, the J end lost 7 bases, and 13 bases lay between the germline ends. The CDR3 region has the DNA TGTGCCAGCAGCTCGCTGGAGGGCGGTGAAGCTTTCTTT. Translation: CASSSLEGGEAFF.

The chain recombines TRBV5-1 with TRBJ2-2, with 7 positions matching TRBD2. There are 13 residues in the CDR3. Germline loops: CDR1 SGHRS, CDR2 YFSETQ. The J segment lost 3 bases and the V segment lost 6 bases, leaving 2 bases of the junction unmatched. Here the CDR3 reads CASTGRDTGELFF. CDR3 bases: TGCGCCAGCACGGGGAGGGACACCGGGGAGCTGTTTTTT.

The table lists this clone with a few counts. The chain employs TRBV18 and TRBJ2-5, with a possible D match to TRBD1 (5 bases). Trimming cost V 1 base and J 2 bases, with 11 bases left between them. Looked up from germline, CDR1 is KGHSH and CDR2 is LQKENI. This CDR3 comprises 15 residues. The DNA of the CDR3 is TGTGCCAGCTCACCACTTTCCGACAGTCAAGAGACCCAGTACTTC. Amino acids: CASSPLSDSQETQYF.

The chain is built from TRBV30 and TRBJ1-1, with D possibly TRBD1 on 6 matching bases. The length of the CDR3 is 15 residues. V shed 3 bases and J shed 4 bases, with 18 bases lying between them. Per germline, CDR1 GTSNPN and CDR2 SVGIG (reference sequence). For the CDR3, the DNA is TGTGCCTGGAGGTCTTACAGGGCAGGGCGCACTGAAGCTTTCTTT. Protein sequence: CAWRSYRAGRTEAFF.

The chain combines TRBV5-6 with TRBJ2-1; 7 bases fit TRBD1. This CDR3 has 15 amino acids. Unmatched junction bases numbered 4, after V lost 4 bases and J lost 0 bases. From germline, CDR1 is SGHDT and CDR2 YYEEEE. The CDR3 DNA is TGTGCCAGCAGCACCGGACAGGTCTCCTACAATGAGCAGTTCTTC. Protein sequence: CASSTGQVSYNEQFF.

This clone was counted only a few times. V gene TRBV20-1 combines with J gene TRBJ2-1; TRBD1 agrees at 8 bases. Germline V gives CDR1 DFQATT, CDR2 SNEGSKA (reference sequence). The CDR3 spans 11 residues. Germline trimming cut 6 bases from V and 10 bases from J; bases unmatched to any gene: 5. For the CDR3, the DNA is TGCAGTGCCCGACAGGGGTACGAGCAGTTCTTC. Amino acid sequence: CSARQGYEQFF.

The V and J genes are TRBV29-1 and TRBJ2-2; a weak D match, TRBD1 (5 bases). Trimming left V 4 bases short and J 4 bases short, with 16 bases between. Germline CDR1 SQVTM, CDR2 ANQGSEA. The CDR3 has 15 amino acids. The CDR3 protein is CSVGGQTGATGELFF. CDR3 DNA sequence: TGCAGCGTTGGGGGCCAGACTGGGGCCACCGGGGAGCTGTTTTTT.